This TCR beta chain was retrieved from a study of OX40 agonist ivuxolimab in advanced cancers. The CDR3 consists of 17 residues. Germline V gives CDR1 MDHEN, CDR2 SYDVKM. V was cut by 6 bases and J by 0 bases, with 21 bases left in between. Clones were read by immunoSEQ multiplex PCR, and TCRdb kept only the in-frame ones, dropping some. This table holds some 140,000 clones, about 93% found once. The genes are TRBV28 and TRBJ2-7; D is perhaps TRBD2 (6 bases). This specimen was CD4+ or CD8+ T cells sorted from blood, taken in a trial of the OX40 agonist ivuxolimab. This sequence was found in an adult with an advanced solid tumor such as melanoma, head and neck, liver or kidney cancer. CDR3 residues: CASSSFPGLKISYEQYF. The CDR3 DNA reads TGTGCCAGCAGCTCTTTTCCGGGACTCAAGATCTCCTACGAGCAGTACTTC.